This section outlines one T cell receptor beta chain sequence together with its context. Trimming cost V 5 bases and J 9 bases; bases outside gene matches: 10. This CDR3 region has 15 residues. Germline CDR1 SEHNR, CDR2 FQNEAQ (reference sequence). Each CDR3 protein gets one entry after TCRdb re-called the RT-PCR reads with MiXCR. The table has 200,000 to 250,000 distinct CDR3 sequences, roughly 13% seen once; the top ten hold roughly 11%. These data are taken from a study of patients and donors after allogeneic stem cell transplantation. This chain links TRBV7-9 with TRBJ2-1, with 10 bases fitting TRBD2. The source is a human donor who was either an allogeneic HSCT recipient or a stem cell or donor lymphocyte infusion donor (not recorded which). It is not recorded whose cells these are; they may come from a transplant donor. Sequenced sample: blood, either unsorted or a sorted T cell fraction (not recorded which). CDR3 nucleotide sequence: TGTGCCAGCAGCCATAAGCGGGGGGGCCATTCTGAGCAGTTCTTC. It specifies CASSHKRGGHSEQFF.